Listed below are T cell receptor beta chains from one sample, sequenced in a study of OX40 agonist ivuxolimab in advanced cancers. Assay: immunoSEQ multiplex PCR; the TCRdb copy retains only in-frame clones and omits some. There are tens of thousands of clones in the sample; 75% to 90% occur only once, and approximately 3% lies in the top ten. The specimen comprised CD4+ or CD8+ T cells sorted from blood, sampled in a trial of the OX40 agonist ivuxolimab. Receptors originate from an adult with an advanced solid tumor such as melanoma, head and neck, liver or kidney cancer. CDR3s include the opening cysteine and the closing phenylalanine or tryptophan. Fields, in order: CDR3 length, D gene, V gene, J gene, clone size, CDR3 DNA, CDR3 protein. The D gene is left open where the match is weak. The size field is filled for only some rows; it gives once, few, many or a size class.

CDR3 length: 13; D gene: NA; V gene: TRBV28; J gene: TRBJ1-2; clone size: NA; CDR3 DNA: TGTGCCAGCATAGGGGGACCCGACTATGGCTACACCTTC; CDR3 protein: CASIGGPDYGYTF
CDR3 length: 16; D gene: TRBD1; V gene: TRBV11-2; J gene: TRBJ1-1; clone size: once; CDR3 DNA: TGTGCCAGCAGCCGAGACAGGGTAGGAAGAAACACTGAAGCTTTCTTT; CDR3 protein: CASSRDRVGRNTEAFF
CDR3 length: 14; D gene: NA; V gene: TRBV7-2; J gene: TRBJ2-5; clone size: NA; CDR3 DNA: TGTGCCAGCAGCTCCACAGTATCCCAAGAGACCCAGTACTTC; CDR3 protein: CASSSTVSQETQYF
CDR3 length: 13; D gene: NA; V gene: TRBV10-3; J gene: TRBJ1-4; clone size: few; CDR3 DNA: TGTGCCACCCTGGACAGACAAAATGAAAAACTGTTTTTT; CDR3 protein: CATLDRQNEKLFF
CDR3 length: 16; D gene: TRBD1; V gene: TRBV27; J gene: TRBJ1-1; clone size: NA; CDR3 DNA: TGTGCCAGCAGTCGCCCGACAGGGGGGATGAACACTGAAGCTTTCTTT; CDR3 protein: CASSRPTGGMNTEAFF
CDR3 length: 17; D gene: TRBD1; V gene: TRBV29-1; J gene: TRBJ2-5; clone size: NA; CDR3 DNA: TGCAGCGTTGACCGACAGGGGGCCTTTGGGTACCAAGAGACCCAGTACTTC; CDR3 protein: CSVDRQGAFGYQETQYF
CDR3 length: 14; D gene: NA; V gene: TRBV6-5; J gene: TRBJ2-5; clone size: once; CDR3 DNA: TGTGCCAGCAGTTACTCCTCTCTTGGGGAGACCCAGTACTTC; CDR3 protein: CASSYSSLGETQYF
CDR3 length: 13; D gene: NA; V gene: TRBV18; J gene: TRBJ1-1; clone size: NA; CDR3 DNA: TGTGCTGCTAAAGACGGGGAGGAAAGTGAAGCTTTCTTT; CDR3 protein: CAAKDGEESEAFF
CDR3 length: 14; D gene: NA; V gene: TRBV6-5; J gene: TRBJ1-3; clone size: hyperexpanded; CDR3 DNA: TGTGCCAGCAGTTACACTACAAGTGGAAACACCATATATTTT; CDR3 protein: CASSYTTSGNTIYF
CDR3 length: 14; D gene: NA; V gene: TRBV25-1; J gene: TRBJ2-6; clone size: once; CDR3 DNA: TGTGCCAGCAGTGACCTCTTTCGGGCCAACGTCCTGACTTTC; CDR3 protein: CASSDLFRANVLTF
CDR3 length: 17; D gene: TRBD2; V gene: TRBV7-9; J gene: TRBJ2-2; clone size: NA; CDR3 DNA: TGTGCCAGCAGCATGACTAGCGGGGGGGCCCAGGCCGGGGAGCTGTTTTTT; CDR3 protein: CASSMTSGGAQAGELFF
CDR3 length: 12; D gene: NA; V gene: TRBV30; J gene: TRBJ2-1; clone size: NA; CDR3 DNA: TGTGCCTGGAGTCGAACCTACAATGAGCAGTTCTTC; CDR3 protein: CAWSRTYNEQFF
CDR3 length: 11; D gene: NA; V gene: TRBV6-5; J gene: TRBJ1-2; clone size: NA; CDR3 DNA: TGTGCCAGCAGTCACTTCTATGGCTACACCTTC; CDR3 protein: CASSHFYGYTF
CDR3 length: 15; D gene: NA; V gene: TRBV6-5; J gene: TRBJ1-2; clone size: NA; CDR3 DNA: TGTGCCAGCAGTTACGATGCAGGGGCAAACTATGGCTACACCTTC; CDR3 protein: CASSYDAGANYGYTF
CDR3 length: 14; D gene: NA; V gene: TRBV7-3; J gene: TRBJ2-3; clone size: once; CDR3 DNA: TGTGCCAGCAGCTGGGACTTTAGCACAGATACGCAGTATTTT; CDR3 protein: CASSWDFSTDTQYF
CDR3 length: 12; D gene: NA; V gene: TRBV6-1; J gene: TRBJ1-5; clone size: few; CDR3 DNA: TGTGCCAGCAGGTACAGCAATCAGCCCCAGCATTTT; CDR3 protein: CASRYSNQPQHF
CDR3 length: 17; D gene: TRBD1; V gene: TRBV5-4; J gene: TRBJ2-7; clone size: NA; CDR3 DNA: TGTGCCAGCACCAAATCGACACCAGGGACAGGGGGACGGGAGCAGTACTTC; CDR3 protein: CASTKSTPGTGGREQYF
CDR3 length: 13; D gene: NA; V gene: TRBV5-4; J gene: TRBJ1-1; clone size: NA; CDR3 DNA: TGTGCCAGCAGCCCCGACAGCAACACTGAAGCTTTCTTT; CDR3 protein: CASSPDSNTEAFF
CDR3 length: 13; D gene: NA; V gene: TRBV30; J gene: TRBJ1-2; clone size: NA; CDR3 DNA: TGTGCCTGGAGTGGGGTCAGTGTGTATGGCTACACCTTC; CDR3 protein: CAWSGVSVYGYTF
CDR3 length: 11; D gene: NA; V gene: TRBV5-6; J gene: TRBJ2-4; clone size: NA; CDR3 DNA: TGTGCCAGCAGCTCTGGGAGCATTCAGTACTTC; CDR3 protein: CASSSGSIQYF
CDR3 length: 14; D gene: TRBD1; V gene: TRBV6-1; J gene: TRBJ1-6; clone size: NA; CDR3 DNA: TGTGCCAGCGAGACAGGGGGTTTGAATTCACCCCTCCACTTT; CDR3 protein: CASETGGLNSPLHF
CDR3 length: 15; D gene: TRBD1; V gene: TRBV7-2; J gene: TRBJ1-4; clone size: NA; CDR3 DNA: TGTGCCAGCAGCAAATCCCTGACAGGGAATGAAAAACTGTTTTTT; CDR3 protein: CASSKSLTGNEKLFF
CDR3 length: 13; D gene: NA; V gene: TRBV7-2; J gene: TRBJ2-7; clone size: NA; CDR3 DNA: TGTGCCAGCAGCGCAGCCGAAACCTACGAGCAGTACTTC; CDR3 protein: CASSAAETYEQYF
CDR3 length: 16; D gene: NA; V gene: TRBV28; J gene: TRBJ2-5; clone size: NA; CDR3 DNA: TGTGCCAGCAGTTATAATCATAACCCCGGGGTAGAGACCCAGTACTTC; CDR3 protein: CASSYNHNPGVETQYF
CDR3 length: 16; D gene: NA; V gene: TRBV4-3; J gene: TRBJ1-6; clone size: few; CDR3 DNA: TGCGCCAGCAGCCAAGATTCGAAATTCCCGGGATCACCCCTCCACTTT; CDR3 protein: CASSQDSKFPGSPLHF
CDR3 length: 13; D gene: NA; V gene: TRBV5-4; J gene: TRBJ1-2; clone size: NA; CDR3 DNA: TGTGCCAGCAGCCCCGGAGGACGCTATGGCTACACCTTC; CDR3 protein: CASSPGGRYGYTF
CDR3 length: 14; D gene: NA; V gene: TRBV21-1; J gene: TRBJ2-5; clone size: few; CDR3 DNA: TGTGCCAGCAGCAAGAGTATCAGAGCAGAGACCCAGTACTTC; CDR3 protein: CASSKSIRAETQYF
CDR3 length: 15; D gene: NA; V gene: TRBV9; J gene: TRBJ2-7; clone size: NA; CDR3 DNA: TGTGCCAGCAGCACCCACGGGGAAGGGGTCTACGAGCAGTACTTC; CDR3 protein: CASSTHGEGVYEQYF
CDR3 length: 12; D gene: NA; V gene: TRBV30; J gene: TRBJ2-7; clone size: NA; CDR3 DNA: TGTGCCGGGGGGCAGGGGCGGGGGGAGCAGTACTTC; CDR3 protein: CAGGQGRGEQYF
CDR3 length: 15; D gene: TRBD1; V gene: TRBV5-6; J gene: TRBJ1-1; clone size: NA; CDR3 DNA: TGTGCCAGCACAGGGGACAGGGGTCGGAACACTGAAGCTTTCTTT; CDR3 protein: CASTGDRGRNTEAFF
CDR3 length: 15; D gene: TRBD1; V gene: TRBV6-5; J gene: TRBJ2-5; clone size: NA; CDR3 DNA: TGTGCCAGCGTAGGCCGGGACGCCAGGGGGGAGACCCAGTACTTC; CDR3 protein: CASVGRDARGETQYF
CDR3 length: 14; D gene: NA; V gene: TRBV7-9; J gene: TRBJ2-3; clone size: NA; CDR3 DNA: TGTGCCAGCAGCTTAACCCAGAGCGCAGATACGCAGTATTTT; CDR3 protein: CASSLTQSADTQYF
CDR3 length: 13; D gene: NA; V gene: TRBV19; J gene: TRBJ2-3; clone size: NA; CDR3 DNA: TGTGCCAGTAGTATCGAGGGTTCAGATACGCAGTATTTT; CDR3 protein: CASSIEGSDTQYF
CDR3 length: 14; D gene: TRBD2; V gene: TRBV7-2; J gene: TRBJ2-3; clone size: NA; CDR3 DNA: TGTGCCAGCAGCAAGGGACTAGACACAGATACGCAGTATTTT; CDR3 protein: CASSKGLDTDTQYF
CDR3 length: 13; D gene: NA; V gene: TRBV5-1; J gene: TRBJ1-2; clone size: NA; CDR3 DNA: TGCGCCAGCAGCTTGGAAGGGCAGGATGGCTACACCTTC; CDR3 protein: CASSLEGQDGYTF
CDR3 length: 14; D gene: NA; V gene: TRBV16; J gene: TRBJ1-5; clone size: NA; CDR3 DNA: TGTGCCAGCAGCCAATCGTCAGGAAATCAGCCCCAGCATTTT; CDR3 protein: CASSQSSGNQPQHF
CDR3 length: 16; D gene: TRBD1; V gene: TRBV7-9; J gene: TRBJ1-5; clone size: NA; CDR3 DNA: TGTGCCAGCAGCCTGGGACAGGGCGATAGCAATCAGCCCCAGCATTTT; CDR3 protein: CASSLGQGDSNQPQHF
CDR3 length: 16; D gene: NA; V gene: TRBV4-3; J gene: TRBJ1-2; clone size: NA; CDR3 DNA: TGCGCCAGCAGCCCCCAAACCCAGGGAACGGATCTAAGCTACACCTTC; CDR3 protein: CASSPQTQGTDLSYTF
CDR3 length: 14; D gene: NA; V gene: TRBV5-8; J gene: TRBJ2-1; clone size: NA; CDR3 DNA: TGTGCCAGCAGCCTGGCGGGCCTGATCTATGAGCAGTTCTTC; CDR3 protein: CASSLAGLIYEQFF
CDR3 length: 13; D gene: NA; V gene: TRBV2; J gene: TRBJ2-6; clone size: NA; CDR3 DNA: TGTGCCAGCAGGGGACCTGGGGCCAACGTCCTGACTTTC; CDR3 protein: CASRGPGANVLTF
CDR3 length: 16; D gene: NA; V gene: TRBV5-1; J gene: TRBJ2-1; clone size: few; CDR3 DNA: TGCGCCAGCAGCTTTGGGCAGGGACACTCCTACAATGAGCAGTTCTTC; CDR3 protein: CASSFGQGHSYNEQFF
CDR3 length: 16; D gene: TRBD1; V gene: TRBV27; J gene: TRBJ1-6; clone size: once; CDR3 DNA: TGTGCCAGCAGTGACAGGGGGCGCTTGGGAGATTCACCCCTCCACTTT; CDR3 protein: CASSDRGRLGDSPLHF
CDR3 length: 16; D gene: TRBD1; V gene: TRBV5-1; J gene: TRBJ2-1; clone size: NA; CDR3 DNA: TGCGCCAGCAGCTTCCTGGCAGGGGGCATATACAATGAGCAGTTCTTC; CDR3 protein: CASSFLAGGIYNEQFF
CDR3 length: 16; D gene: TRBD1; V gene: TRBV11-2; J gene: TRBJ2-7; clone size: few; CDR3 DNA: TGTGCCAGCAGCCAGACCCCCGGGACAGTTCCTGGGGAGCAGTACTTC; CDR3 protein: CASSQTPGTVPGEQYF